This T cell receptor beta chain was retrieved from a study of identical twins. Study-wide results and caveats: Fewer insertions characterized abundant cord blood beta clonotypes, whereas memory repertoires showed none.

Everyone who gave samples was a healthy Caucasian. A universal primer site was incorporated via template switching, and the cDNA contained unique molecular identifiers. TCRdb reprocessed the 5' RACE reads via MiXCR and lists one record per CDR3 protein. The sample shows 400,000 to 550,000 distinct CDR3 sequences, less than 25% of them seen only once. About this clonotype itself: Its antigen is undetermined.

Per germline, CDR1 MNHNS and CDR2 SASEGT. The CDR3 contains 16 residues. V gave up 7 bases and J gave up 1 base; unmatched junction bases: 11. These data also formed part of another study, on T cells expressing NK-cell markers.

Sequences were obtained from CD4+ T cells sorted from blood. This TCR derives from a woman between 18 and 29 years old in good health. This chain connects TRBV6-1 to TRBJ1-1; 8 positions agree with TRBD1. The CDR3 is CASTIPRTGRNTEAFF. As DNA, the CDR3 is TGTGCCAGCACCATACCCCGGACAGGGCGGAACACTGAAGCTTTCTTT.